Listed here is a single TCR beta chain. The antigen remains undetermined. This sample was included in a study of cytomegalovirus exposure and HLA in healthy donors. Amplification used 60 Vbeta primers and 13 Jbeta primers. Generated by immunoSEQ multiplex PCR, the TCRdb table keeps only in-frame clones and is missing some. The sample consists of more than 150,000 clones, 75% to 90% of them appearing once. Findings of the study overall: Roughly uniform sequencing depth across donors was assumed, possibly incorrectly. A later analysis found that most CMV-associated TCR beta chains appeared HLA-restricted. The number of N-insertions in an Asian-associated ancestry cluster was reportedly below the roughly 670-donor mean in a later analysis. The classifier reportedly diagnosed cytomegalovirus status with high specificity and sensitivity.

Germline V gives CDR1 SNHLY, CDR2 FYNNEI. The CDR3 is made up of 13 amino acids. Trimming removed 4 bases at V and 4 bases at J, with 7 bases between. The gene calls are TRBV2 and TRBJ2-2; TRBD2 is a possible D gene (5 bases). The receptor was derived from a woman aged 50 to 60 in good health and CMV-seropositive. The sample comprised PBMCs. The CDR3 bases are TGTGCCAGCAGTGGTGAGGGCACCGGGGAGCTGTTTTTT. It encodes CASSGEGTGELFF.